The sequence of this T cell receptor (beta chain) was determined in a study of cytomegalovirus exposure and HLA in healthy donors. General observations from the study: The authors later found TCR association rates varying by HLA locus, with DRB1 most and HLA-C fewest. Reports showed the classifier diagnosing cytomegalovirus status with high specificity and sensitivity.

The germline CDR1 and CDR2 sequences are LNHDA and SQIVND (reference sequence). The CDR3 spans 16 residues. This clone was counted only a few times. Antigen unknown. Germline and junction disagree at one end, which may indicate a read error. Amplification used 60 Vbeta primers and 13 Jbeta primers. Data came from immunoSEQ multiplex PCR; TCRdb stores just in-frame clones and leaves some out. Here the sample spans some 150,000 clones, almost 80% being singletons. Healthy people donating bone marrow made up the donors. This receptor was identified in a man between 35 and 55 years old in good health and CMV-seropositive. V and J are TRBV19 and TRBJ2-6; D may be TRBD1 (5 bases). Sequenced material: PBMCs. The CDR3 DNA follows: TGTGCCAGTAGTAGGGGTGTGACCTCTGGGGCCAACGGCCTGACTTTC. It codes for CASSRGVTSGANGLTF.